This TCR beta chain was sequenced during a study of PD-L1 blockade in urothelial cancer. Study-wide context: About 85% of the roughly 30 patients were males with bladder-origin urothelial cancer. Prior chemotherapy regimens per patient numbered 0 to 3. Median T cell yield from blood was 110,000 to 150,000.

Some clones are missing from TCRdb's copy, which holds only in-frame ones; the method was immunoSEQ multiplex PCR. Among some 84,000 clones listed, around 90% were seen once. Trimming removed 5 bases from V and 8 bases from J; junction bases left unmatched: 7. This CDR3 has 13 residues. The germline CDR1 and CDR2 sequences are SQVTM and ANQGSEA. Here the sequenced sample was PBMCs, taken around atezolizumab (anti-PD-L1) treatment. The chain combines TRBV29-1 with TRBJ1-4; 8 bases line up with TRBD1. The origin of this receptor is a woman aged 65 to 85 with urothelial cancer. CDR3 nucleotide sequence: TGCAGCGTTCAACGGACAGGGTCCGAAAAACTGTTTTTT. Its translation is CSVQRTGSEKLFF.